The sequence of this T cell receptor beta chain was determined in a study of cytomegalovirus exposure and HLA in healthy donors. On the study more broadly: There were 100 million to 120 million unique TCR beta sequences, drawn from approximately 180 million T cells, in an earlier analysis.

Of note for this clone: Its antigen is still unknown.

Study conclusions and caveats: Owing to their indistinguishability, certain V segments, notably TRBV6-2 and TRBV6-3, were excluded. A cluster of highly shared sequence variants was likely a sequencing artifact. A later analysis revealed that TCR association rates differed between HLA loci, peaking at DRB1 and bottoming out at HLA-C.

The J segment lost 0 bases and the V segment lost 5 bases, leaving 3 bases of the junction unmatched. Germline CDR1 is SEHNR and CDR2 is FQNEAQ (reference sequence). The CDR3 is made up of 14 amino acids. PCR amplification relied on 60 Vbeta primers (plus 13 Jbeta primers). TCRdb's copy holds only in-frame clones and misses some; the assay was immunoSEQ multiplex PCR. Of around 200,000 clones listed, roughly 82% are singletons. The source material was PBMCs. J is TRBJ1-1 and V is TRBV7-9, with 7 bases fitting TRBD1. The TCR was taken from a woman in her forties or fifties in good health and CMV-seropositive. Here the CDR3 DNA reads TGTGCCAGCAGCAGACAGGGAATGAACACTGAAGCTTTCTTT. Its translation: CASSRQGMNTEAFF.